This T cell receptor beta chain was captured by sequencing in a study of blood T cell repertoires in COVID-19. The CDR3 runs to 12 residues. Germline CDR1 is SGHTA and CDR2 is FQGNSA. V was cut by 4 bases and J by 6 bases, with 8 bases left in between. Generated by immunoSEQ multiplex PCR, the TCRdb table keeps only in-frame clones and is missing some. The top ten clones hold 1.5% to 2% of a sample with 98,000 or so clones, around 64% of them seen once. Sequences were obtained from peripheral blood. This chain links TRBV7-2 with TRBJ2-3; D remains unclear. The clonotype comes from a woman between 40 and 55 years old with acute or convalescent COVID-19. The CDR3, as DNA: TGTGCCAGCAGCTCCCAGGTTGATACGCAGTATTTT. This encodes CASSSQVDTQYF.